Listed here is a single T cell receptor (beta chain). What it recognizes is unknown. The source of the sample is a study of T cell responses to AZD1222 COVID-19 vaccine. Study at large: Combined were second doses at about 4 or about 12 weeks. Whole-study results and caveats: Possibly, clonal diversity was underestimated; donors were largely white British and included more females. Spike-specific TCR breadth rose after two AZD1222 doses, and depth rose as well. Seropositivity was recorded at baseline in only six AZD1222 recipients.

Germline CDR1 and CDR2: SGHTA and FQGNSA. This CDR3 comprises 16 residues. Trimming at V came to 5 bases and at J to 2 bases, leaving 12 bases not matched to a gene. Profiling relied on immunoSEQ multiplex PCR, and the TCRdb table lists in-frame clones only, not all of them. The sample has about 150,000 clones; around nine tenths are singletons. The sample consisted of peripheral blood, taken on day 0 of AZD1222 vaccination. J is TRBJ2-7 and V is TRBV7-2; 7 nucleotides agree with TRBD2. This receptor was taken from an adult in good health. DNA for the CDR3: TGTGCCAGCAGCGTTGATGGCGGGAGTGTAACCTACGAGCAGTACTTC. Translation gives CASSVDGGSVTYEQYF.